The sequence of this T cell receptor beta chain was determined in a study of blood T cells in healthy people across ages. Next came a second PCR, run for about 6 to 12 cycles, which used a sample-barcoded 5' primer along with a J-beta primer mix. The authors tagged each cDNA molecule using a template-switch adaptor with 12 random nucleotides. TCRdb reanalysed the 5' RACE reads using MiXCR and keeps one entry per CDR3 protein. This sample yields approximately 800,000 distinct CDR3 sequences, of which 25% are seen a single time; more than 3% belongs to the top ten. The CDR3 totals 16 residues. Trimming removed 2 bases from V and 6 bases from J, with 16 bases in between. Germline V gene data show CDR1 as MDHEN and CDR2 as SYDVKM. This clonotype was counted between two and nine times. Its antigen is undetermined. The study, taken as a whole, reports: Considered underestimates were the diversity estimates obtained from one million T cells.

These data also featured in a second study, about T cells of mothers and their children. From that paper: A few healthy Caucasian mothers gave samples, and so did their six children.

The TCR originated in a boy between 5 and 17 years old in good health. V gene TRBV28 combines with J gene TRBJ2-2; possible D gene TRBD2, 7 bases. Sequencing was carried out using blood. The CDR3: CASSLRGGPRPGELFF. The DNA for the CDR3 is TGTGCCAGCAGTTTAAGGGGGGGCCCAAGACCCGGGGAGCTGTTTTTT.